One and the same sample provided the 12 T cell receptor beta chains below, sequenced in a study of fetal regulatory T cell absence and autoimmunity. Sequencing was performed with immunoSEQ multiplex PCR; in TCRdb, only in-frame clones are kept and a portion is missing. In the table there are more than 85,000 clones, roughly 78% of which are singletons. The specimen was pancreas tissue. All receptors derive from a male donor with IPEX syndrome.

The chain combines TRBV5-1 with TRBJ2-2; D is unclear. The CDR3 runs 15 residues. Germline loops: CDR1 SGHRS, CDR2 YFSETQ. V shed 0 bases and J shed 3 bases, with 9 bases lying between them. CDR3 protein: CASSLGRMDTGELFF. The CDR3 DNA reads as TGCGCCAGCAGCTTGGGCCGGATGGACACCGGGGAGCTGTTTTTT.

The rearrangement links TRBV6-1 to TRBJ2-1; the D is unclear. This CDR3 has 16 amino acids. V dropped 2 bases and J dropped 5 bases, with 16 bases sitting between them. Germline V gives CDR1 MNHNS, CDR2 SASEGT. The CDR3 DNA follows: TGTGCCAGCAGTGAAAGGAGCCTAGAAACCCACAATGAGCAGTTCTTC. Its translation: CASSERSLETHNEQFF.

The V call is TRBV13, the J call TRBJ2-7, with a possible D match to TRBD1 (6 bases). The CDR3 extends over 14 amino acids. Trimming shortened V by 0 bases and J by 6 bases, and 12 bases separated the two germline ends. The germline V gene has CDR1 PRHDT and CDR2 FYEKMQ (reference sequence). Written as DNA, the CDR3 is TGTGCCAGCAGCTTAGGCCTGGGCAGGGGCGAGCAGTACTTC. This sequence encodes CASSLGLGRGEQYF.

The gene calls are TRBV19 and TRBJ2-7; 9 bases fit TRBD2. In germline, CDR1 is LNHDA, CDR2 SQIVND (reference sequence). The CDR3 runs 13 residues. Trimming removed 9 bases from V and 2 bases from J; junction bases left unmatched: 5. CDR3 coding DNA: TGTGCCAGCTCGCGGGGGGGAACCTACGAGCAGTACTTC. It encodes CASSRGGTYEQYF.

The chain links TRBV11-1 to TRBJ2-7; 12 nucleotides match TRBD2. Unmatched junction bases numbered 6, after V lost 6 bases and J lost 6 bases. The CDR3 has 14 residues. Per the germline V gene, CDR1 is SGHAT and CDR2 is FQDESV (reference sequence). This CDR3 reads CASSLLAGGFEQYF. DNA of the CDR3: TGTGCCAGCAGTTTACTAGCGGGAGGATTCGAGCAGTACTTC.

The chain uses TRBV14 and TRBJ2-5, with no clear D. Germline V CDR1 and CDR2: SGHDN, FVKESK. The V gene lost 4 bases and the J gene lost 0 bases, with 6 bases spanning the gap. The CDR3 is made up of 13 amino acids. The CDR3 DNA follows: TGTGCCAGCAGCCCCAAGTACCAAGAGACCCAGTACTTC. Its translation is CASSPKYQETQYF.

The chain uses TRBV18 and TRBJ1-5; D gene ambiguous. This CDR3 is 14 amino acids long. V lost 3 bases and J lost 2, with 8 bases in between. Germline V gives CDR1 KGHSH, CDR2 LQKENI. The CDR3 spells CASSPSGGNQPQHF. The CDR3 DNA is TGTGCCAGCTCACCTAGCGGGGGCAATCAGCCCCAGCATTTT. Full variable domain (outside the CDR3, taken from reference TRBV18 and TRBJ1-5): NAGVMQNPRHLVRRRGQEARLRCSPMKGHSHVYWYRQLPEEGLKFMVYLQKENIIDESGMPKERFSAEFPKEGPSILRIQQVVRGDSAAYFCASSPSGGNQPQHFGDGTRLSIL.

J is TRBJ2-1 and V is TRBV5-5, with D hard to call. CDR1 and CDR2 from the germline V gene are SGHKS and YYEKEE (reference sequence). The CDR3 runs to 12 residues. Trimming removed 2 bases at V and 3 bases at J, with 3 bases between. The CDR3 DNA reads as TGTGCCAGCAGCTTCCGCTACAATGAGCAGTTCTTC. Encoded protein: CASSFRYNEQFF.

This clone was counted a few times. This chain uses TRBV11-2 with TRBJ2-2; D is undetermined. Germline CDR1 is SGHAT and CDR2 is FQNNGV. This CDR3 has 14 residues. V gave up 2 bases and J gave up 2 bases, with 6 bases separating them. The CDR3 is CASSLSQNTGELFF. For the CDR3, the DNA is TGTGCCAGCAGCTTAAGTCAAAACACCGGGGAGCTGTTTTTT. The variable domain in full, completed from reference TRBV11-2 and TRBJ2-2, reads EAGVAQSPRYKIIEKRQSVAFWCNPISGHATLYWYQQILGQGPKLLIQFQNNGVVDDSQLPKDRFSAERLKGVDSTLKIQPAKLEDSAVYLCASSLSQNTGELFFGEGSRLTVL.

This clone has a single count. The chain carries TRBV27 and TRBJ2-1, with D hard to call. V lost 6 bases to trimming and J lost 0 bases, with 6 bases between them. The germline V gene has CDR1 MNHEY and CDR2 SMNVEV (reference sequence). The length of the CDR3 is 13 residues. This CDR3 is CASRVSSYNEQFF. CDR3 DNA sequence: TGTGCCAGCAGGGTATCCTCCTACAATGAGCAGTTCTTC.

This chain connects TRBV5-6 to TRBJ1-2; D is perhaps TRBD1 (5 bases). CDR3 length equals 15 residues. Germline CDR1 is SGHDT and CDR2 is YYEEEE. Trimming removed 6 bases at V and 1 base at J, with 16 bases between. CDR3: CASKGIRALNYGYTF. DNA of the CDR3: TGTGCCAGCAAGGGGATCAGGGCCCTTAACTATGGCTACACCTTC.

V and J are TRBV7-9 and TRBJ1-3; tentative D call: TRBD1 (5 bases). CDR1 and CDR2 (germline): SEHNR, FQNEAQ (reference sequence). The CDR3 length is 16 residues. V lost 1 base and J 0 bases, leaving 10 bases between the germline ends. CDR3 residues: CASSLDGGISGNTIYF. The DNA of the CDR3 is TGTGCCAGCAGCTTAGACGGGGGGATCTCTGGAAACACCATATATTTT.